Listed here are 13 T cell receptor beta chains from one sample, sequenced in a study of blood T cell repertoires in COVID-19. TCRdb keeps only in-frame clones here, not all; method: immunoSEQ multiplex PCR. Of a few hundred thousand clones in the sample, nearly 90% were seen once. Sequenced: peripheral blood. The receptor source for this set is a woman aged 40 to 55 who had recovered from COVID-19.

This chain uses TRBV27 with TRBJ1-5, with D unresolved. CDR3 length: 12 residues. Germline V gene sequence: CDR1 MNHEY, CDR2 SMNVEV (reference sequence). The V end was cut by 11 bases, the J end by 3 bases, with 11 bases between. In DNA form, the CDR3 reads TGTGCCTCGTCTGGGCCCAATCAGCCCCAGCATTTT. Amino acids: CASSGPNQPQHF.

V and J are TRBV6-2 or TRBV6-3 and TRBJ2-7; D is possibly TRBD2 (6 bases). This CDR3 region has 14 residues. V lost 4 bases to trimming and J lost 0 bases, with 10 bases between them. CDR1 is MNHEY and CDR2 is SVGEGT in the germline V gene. CDR3 sequence (DNA): TGTGCCAGCAGTTTAGCGGTATACTCCTACGAGCAGTACGTC. As protein: CASSLAVYSYEQYV.

This clone appeared a single time. The J gene is TRBJ2-1, the V gene TRBV2; tentative D call: TRBD1 (5 bases). V lost 7 bases, J lost 7 bases, and 5 bases lay in between. Germline CDR1 reads SNHLY; CDR2 reads FYNNEI. There are 10 residues in the CDR3. CDR3 in DNA: TGTGCCAGCACAGGGAATGAGCAGTTCTTC. Protein: CASTGNEQFF.

The rearrangement uses TRBV19 and TRBJ1-2; 8 bases line up with TRBD1. V trimming: 8 bases; J trimming: 4 bases; junction bases outside the gene matches: 6. This CDR3 has 13 amino acids. Germline CDR1 is LNHDA and CDR2 is SQIVND (reference sequence). The CDR3 DNA reads as TGTGCCAGTGCAGGGGGCCCCCTCTATGGCTACACCTTC. Amino acids: CASAGGPLYGYTF.

The chain is built from TRBV5-1 and TRBJ1-1; D gene uncertain. Germline V lookup: CDR1 SGHRS, CDR2 YFSETQ. This CDR3 spans 14 amino acids. V lost 0 bases, J lost 1 base, and 7 bases lay in between. This CDR3 is CASSLGSGNTEAFF. The CDR3 DNA reads TGCGCCAGCAGCTTGGGTAGCGGGAACACTGAAGCTTTCTTT.

The chain joins TRBV6-5 to TRBJ2-5, with TRBD2 matching 7 bases. The CDR3 loop spans 15 amino acids. In germline, CDR1 is MNHEY, CDR2 SVGAGI. With 7 bases clipped from V and 3 bases from J, the junction kept 11 bases outside the gene matches. The CDR3 spells CASTPGRDGKETQYF. CDR3 nucleotides: TGTGCCAGCACCCCAGGGAGGGACGGCAAAGAGACCCAGTACTTC.

J is TRBJ2-2 and V is TRBV19; 11 nucleotides match TRBD2. The germline gives CDR1 LNHDA, CDR2 SQIVND (reference sequence). The CDR3 is made up of 16 amino acids. The J segment lost 6 bases and the V segment lost 5 bases, leaving 8 bases of the junction unmatched. The DNA for the CDR3 is TGTGCCAGTAGTTCCACTAGCGGGAGTTTCGCCGGGGAGCTGTTTTTT. The encoded protein is CASSSTSGSFAGELFF.

The chain employs TRBV11-2 and TRBJ1-1; no firm D call. Looked up from germline, CDR1 is SGHAT and CDR2 is FQNNGV. Trimming cost V 5 bases and J 5 bases, with 12 bases left between them. CDR3 length equals 13 residues. The CDR3 bases are TGTGCCAGCAGCCCACCAGGAGGGACTGAAGCTTTCTTT. Translation: CASSPPGGTEAFF.

This clone was recorded once. V gene TRBV25-1 combines with J gene TRBJ2-1, with D possibly TRBD1 on 6 matching bases. V lost 3 bases to trimming and J lost 9 bases, with 18 bases between them. The germline V gene encodes CDR1 MGHDK and CDR2 SYGVNS. The CDR3 is 15 residues long. CDR3 sequence: CASSETDRRWGEQFF. The CDR3 DNA sequence: TGTGCCAGCAGTGAGACGGACAGACGCTGGGGTGAGCAGTTCTTC.

This chain connects TRBV18 to TRBJ1-4, with a tentative D call TRBD1 (6 bases). The V gene lost 2 bases and the J gene lost 8 bases, with 15 bases spanning the gap. CDR1 is KGHSH, CDR2 LQKENI, per germline. CDR3 size: 15 residues. The CDR3 sequence is CASSPAGTKREKLFF. Written as DNA, the CDR3 is TGTGCCAGCTCACCAGCCGGGACAAAGCGGGAAAAACTGTTTTTT.

This clone was observed once. The J gene is TRBJ1-3, the V gene TRBV9, with D perhaps TRBD1 (6 bases). The CDR3 contains 19 residues. V gave up 4 bases and J gave up 4 bases, with 27 bases separating them. From germline, CDR1 is SGDLS and CDR2 YYNGEE. DNA for the CDR3: TGTGCCAGCAGCCCTGGGGGGGTGGGGATGGACAGCCACGGAAACACCATATATTTT. This encodes CASSPGGVGMDSHGNTIYF.

The V gene is TRBV3-1 (or the pseudogene TRBV3-2), the J gene TRBJ1-1; D remains ambiguous. This CDR3 is 14 amino acids long. Germline V gene data show CDR1 as LGHDT and CDR2 as YNNKEL (reference sequence). Between the trimmed V and J ends, which lost 0 bases and 5 bases, there was a span of 10 bases. This CDR3 reads CASSQDPIGTEAFF. In DNA, the CDR3 is TGTGCCAGCAGCCAAGACCCCATCGGGACTGAAGCTTTCTTT.

The chain carries TRBV30 and TRBJ2-2, with TRBD2 matching over 9 bases. The CDR3 is 17 residues long. The germline V gene has CDR1 GTSNPN and CDR2 SVGIG (reference sequence). The junction had 7 bases not matched to a gene; V was cut back by 2 bases and J by 0 bases. The CDR3 spells CAWSPGLASSNTGELFF. DNA for the CDR3: TGTGCCTGGAGTCCGGGACTAGCCTCTTCGAACACCGGGGAGCTGTTTTTT.